The entry below gives a single TCR beta chain sequence along with its context. These data belong to a study of shared clonotypes between healthy human individuals. Clones were sequenced by immunoSEQ multiplex PCR, and TCRdb holds only the in-frame ones, with some missing. Counted here are some 2,500,000 clones, under 95% occurring once; the ten biggest clones make up roughly 0.36%. The TCR originated in a man in his late teens or twenties in good health. Some clones in this sample may be carry-over from other donors' samples. Specimen: naive CD4+ T cells from PBMCs. This sample's subset: CD45RA+ positively selected.

CDR3 coding DNA: TGTGCCAGCTCCAACGCGGGGGCGAGGGAGACCCAGTACTTC. Translation gives CASSNAGARETQYF. V is TRBV6-6 and J is TRBJ2-5; D possibly corresponds to TRBD2 (7 bases). Trimming removed 8 bases at V and 5 bases at J, with 18 bases between. The V gene's germline CDR1 is MNHNY and CDR2 SVGAGI (reference sequence). The CDR3 covers 14 residues.